The present T cell receptor beta chain was sequenced within a study of control samples from healthy donors and cancer patients. Some clones are missing from TCRdb's copy, which holds only in-frame ones; the method was immunoSEQ multiplex PCR. The sample lists some 410,000 clones, 80% to 95% seen once, with around 6.8% in the top ten. Germline lookup yields CDR1 SEHNR and CDR2 FQNEAQ (reference sequence). After removal of 5 bases from V and 9 bases from J, the junction contained 13 bases not matched to a gene. The CDR3 consists of 15 residues. The clonotype originates from a man between 40 and 49 years old with head and neck cancer. The specimen was PBMCs. The chain uses TRBV7-9 and TRBJ2-1; 7 bases fit TRBD2. CDR3 amino acids: CASSPAGGSVGEQFF. CDR3 nucleotides: TGTGCCAGCAGCCCGGCGGGCGGGAGCGTCGGTGAGCAGTTCTTC.